The 18 T cell receptor beta chains below all came from one sample that was sequenced in a study of blood T cell repertoires in COVID-19. This table comes from immunoSEQ multiplex PCR, and its TCRdb copy is limited to in-frame clones, with some not included. The data show 150,000 to 200,000 clones, approximately 79% seen once. The specimen was peripheral blood. The source of these receptors is a woman of 80 years or more with acute or convalescent COVID-19.

This clone was observed a few times. V and J are TRBV2 and TRBJ1-5; TRBD1 agrees at 7 bases. The V and J ends lost 4 bases and 3 bases, in that order; junction bases with no gene match: 9. The length of the CDR3 is 16 residues. The V gene's germline CDR1 is SNHLY and CDR2 FYNNEI. The CDR3 reads CASSATGAYINQPQHF. The CDR3 DNA sequence: TGTGCCAGCAGTGCCACAGGGGCGTATATCAATCAGCCCCAGCATTTT.

The chain carries TRBV18 and TRBJ2-3, with 11 positions matching TRBD2. Germline-derived CDR1 and CDR2 are KGHSH and LQKENI. This CDR3 region has 16 residues. V lost 6 bases, J lost 4 bases, and 9 bases stayed unmatched. The DNA of the CDR3 is TGTGCCAGCTCCCCGATGACTAGCGGGACCGCAGATACGCAGTATTTT. Its protein product is CASSPMTSGTADTQYF.

This clone was found once. DNA of the CDR3: TGTGCCAGTAGTCGGACAGGGCAGGCTAACTATGGCTACACCTTC. It translates to CASSRTGQANYGYTF. The chain is built from TRBV19 and TRBJ1-2, with 8 bases that match TRBD1. Trimming removed 5 bases from V and 0 bases from J; junction bases left unmatched: 5. Germline-derived CDR1 and CDR2 are LNHDA and SQIVND (reference sequence). The CDR3 is made up of 15 amino acids.

In DNA form, the CDR3 reads TGTGCCAGTAGTATAGCCCAGGGGTTTGCCTACGAGCAGTACTTC. It codes for CASSIAQGFAYEQYF. The chain uses TRBV19 and TRBJ2-7, with a weak D call TRBD1 (6 bases). V lost 1 base and J lost 2, with 12 bases in between. There are 15 residues in the CDR3. Germline CDR1 is LNHDA and CDR2 is SQIVND (reference sequence). The full variable domain, rest sourced from reference TRBV19 and TRBJ2-7, is DGGITQSPKYLFRKEGQNVTLSCEQNLNHDAMYWYRQDPGQGLRLIYYSQIVNDFQKGDIAEGYSVSREKKESFPLTVTSAQKNPTAFYLCASSIAQGFAYEQYFGPGTRLTVT.

The chain carries TRBV28 and TRBJ2-1, with a possible D match to TRBD2 (6 bases). The CDR3 has 14 residues. Germline assignment: CDR1 MDHEN and CDR2 SYDVKM. Deletions cut 5 bases from V and 9 bases from J, with 17 bases between. CDR3 amino acids: CASSPPRASAEQFF. The CDR3 bases are TGTGCCAGCAGTCCCCCCCGTGCTAGCGCTGAGCAGTTCTTC. Based on the CDR3 plus reference TRBV28 and TRBJ2-1, the full variable domain is DVKVTQSSRYLVKRTGEKVFLECVQDMDHENMFWYRQDPGLGLRLIYFSYDVKMKEKGDIPEGYSVSREKKERFSLILESASTNQTSMYLCASSPPRASAEQFFGPGTRLTVL.

The chain uses TRBV6-5 and TRBJ1-2; D not certain. V was clipped by 6 bases and J by 8 bases, with 19 bases between them. Germline V gives CDR1 MNHEY, CDR2 SVGAGI. CDR3 length equals 14 residues. The CDR3 is CASSPSGILAGYTF. In DNA form, the CDR3 reads TGTGCCAGCAGCCCATCCGGGATCCTCGCGGGCTACACCTTC.

The chain combines TRBV10-3 with TRBJ1-1, with unresolved D. V lost 3 bases and J lost 3, with 11 bases in between. The CDR3 has 14 amino acids. The germline V gene encodes CDR1 ENHRY and CDR2 SYGVKD. The CDR3 DNA follows: TGTGCCATCAGTGAAGTATCCGGGGACACTGAAGCTTTCTTT. Protein product: CAISEVSGDTEAFF.

This clone turned up a few times. CDR3 protein: CASSNDPGQGRGETQYF. The CDR3 coding sequence is TGCGCCAGCAGCAACGATCCGGGACAGGGAAGGGGAGAGACCCAGTACTTC. The chain has TRBV5-1 and TRBJ2-5, with 9 positions matching TRBD1. The CDR3 is 17 residues long. CDR1 and CDR2 from the germline V gene are SGHRS and YFSETQ. V shed 4 bases and J 4 bases; nucleotides not matched to a gene: 14.

This clone was seen only a few times. The gene calls are TRBV7-2 and TRBJ2-3; the match to TRBD2 covers 8 bases. CDR3 length equals 15 residues. CDR1 is SGHTA and CDR2 is FQGNSA in the germline V gene. J gave up 1 base and V 1 base, and 1 base lay outside the gene matches. The CDR3 here is CASSLETSGTDTQYF. The CDR3 nucleotides are TGTGCCAGCAGCTTAGAGACTAGCGGCACAGATACGCAGTATTTT.

This clone was counted between two and nine times. The chain has TRBV3-1 (or the pseudogene TRBV3-2) and TRBJ1-5; 7 nucleotides line up with TRBD1. This CDR3 region has 14 residues. Germline V gene data show CDR1 as LGHDT and CDR2 as YNNKEL (reference sequence). Trimming took 0 bases from V and 7 from J; bases not matched to a gene: 3. In DNA form, the CDR3 reads TGTGCCAGCAGCCAAGATACAGGGGTCCAGCCCCAGCATTTT. It specifies CASSQDTGVQPQHF.

As to this clone: This likely stems from a read error, as it lies one base from a far larger clone. J is TRBJ1-1 and V is TRBV2; TRBD1 is a possible D gene (6 bases). CDR1 is SNHLY and CDR2 is FYNNEI in the germline V gene. The V end lost 6 bases, the J end lost 1 base, and 9 bases lay between the germline ends. This CDR3 is built from 13 residues. Written as DNA, the CDR3 is TGTGCCAGCAGGTTACAGGGGAACACTGAAGCTTTCTTT. Encoded protein: CASRLQGNTEAFF.

This chain joins TRBV19 and TRBJ1-2; D possibly corresponds to TRBD1 (6 bases). Trimming took off 5 bases at V and 2 bases at J, with 12 bases between the two ends. The CDR3 extends over 14 amino acids. Germline lookup yields CDR1 LNHDA and CDR2 SQIVND (reference sequence). CDR3 DNA: TGTGCCAGTAGTGGGACACCAGGGAACTATGGCTACACCTTC. Amino acids: CASSGTPGNYGYTF.

This clone was detected once. V gene TRBV19 combines with J gene TRBJ2-1, with D perhaps TRBD2 (6 bases). Trimming cost V 7 bases and J 2 bases, with 12 bases left between them. The CDR3 totals 14 residues. Germline CDR1 is LNHDA and CDR2 is SQIVND (reference sequence). DNA for the CDR3: TGTGCCAGTAAGGGACTCGAAACCTACAATGAGCAGTTCTTC. It translates to CASKGLETYNEQFF.

The chain is built from TRBV5-1 and TRBJ2-3; tentative D call: TRBD2 (6 bases). The length of the CDR3 is 17 residues. With 4 bases removed from V and 0 bases from J, the gap between germline ends came to 18 bases. Germline CDR1 and CDR2: SGHRS and YFSETQ. CDR3 bases: TGCGCCAGCAGCCCGCTTGGGCTAGCGAGTAGCACAGATACGCAGTATTTT. Amino acids: CASSPLGLASSTDTQYF.

This clone has more than one count but fewer than ten. The chain is built from TRBV6-6 and TRBJ1-1; TRBD1 matches at 8 bases. The CDR3 spans 14 residues. The trim removed 7 bases at V and 5 bases at J, leaving 9 bases unmatched. Germline assignment: CDR1 MNHNY and CDR2 SVGAGI (reference sequence). CDR3 region: CASIRQGASTEAFF. CDR3 bases: TGTGCCAGCATACGGCAGGGGGCATCAACTGAAGCTTTCTTT.

This rearrangement joins TRBV5-6 to TRBJ2-7, with TRBD1 matching 8 bases. Germline V gives CDR1 SGHDT, CDR2 YYEEEE. V shed 4 bases and J 7 bases; nucleotides not matched to a gene: 7. The CDR3 is 13 amino acids. As DNA, the CDR3 is TGTGCCAGCAGCCTCGACAGGGGCGGGGAGCAGTACTTC. Translation: CASSLDRGGEQYF. The full variable domain, in which reference TRBV5-6 and TRBJ2-7 provide the parts outside the CDR3, is DAGVTQSPTHLIKTRGQQVTLRCSPKSGHDTVSWYQQALGQGPQFIFQYYEEEERQRGNFPDRFSGHQFPNYSSELNVNALLLGDSALYLCASSLDRGGEQYFGPGTRLTVT.

The chain joins TRBV9 to TRBJ1-1, with D uncertain. CDR3 length equals 15 residues. Germline V CDR1 and CDR2: SGDLS, YYNGEE. Trimming removed 0 bases from V and 3 bases from J, with 12 bases in between. In nucleotides, the CDR3 is TGTGCCAGCAGCGTAGGGTCCATATCAGACACTGAAGCTTTCTTT. Protein sequence: CASSVGSISDTEAFF.

The V call is TRBV7-8, the J call TRBJ2-1; possibly TRBD1 for D (6 bases). Trimming took 4 bases from V and 4 from J, leaving 11 bases between them. Looked up from germline, CDR1 is SGHVS and CDR2 is FQNEAQ. The CDR3 spans 14 residues. CDR3 in amino acids: CASSYRQEYNEQFF. In nucleotides, the CDR3 is TGTGCCAGCAGCTACAGACAGGAATACAATGAGCAGTTCTTC.